The sequence of this T cell receptor beta chain was determined in a study of T-cell memory formation after mild COVID-19. Study-wide points: CM and EM subsets held most contracting CD4+ clones; EMRA held CD8+ ones.

V was trimmed by 3 bases and J by 1 base, leaving 8 bases between them. The CDR3 totals 14 residues. Germline V gene sequence: CDR1 SEHNR, CDR2 FQNEAQ (reference sequence). TCRdb fed the 5' RACE reads into MiXCR, producing one record per CDR3 protein. The data show more than 250,000 distinct CDR3 sequences, approximately 19% seen once. A few counts support this clonotype. The target antigen is unknown. Sequenced material: PBMCs or a T cell subset sorted from them (not recorded which). The sequence derives from a man younger than 35 who had mild COVID-19 (a few samples of this study predate the infection). Cell type and time point are not known. This sequence joins TRBV7-9 and TRBJ2-3; D is undetermined. The CDR3 DNA is TGTGCCAGCAGCTTGGAAGATGGCACAGATACGCAGTATTTT. Residues: CASSLEDGTDTQYF.